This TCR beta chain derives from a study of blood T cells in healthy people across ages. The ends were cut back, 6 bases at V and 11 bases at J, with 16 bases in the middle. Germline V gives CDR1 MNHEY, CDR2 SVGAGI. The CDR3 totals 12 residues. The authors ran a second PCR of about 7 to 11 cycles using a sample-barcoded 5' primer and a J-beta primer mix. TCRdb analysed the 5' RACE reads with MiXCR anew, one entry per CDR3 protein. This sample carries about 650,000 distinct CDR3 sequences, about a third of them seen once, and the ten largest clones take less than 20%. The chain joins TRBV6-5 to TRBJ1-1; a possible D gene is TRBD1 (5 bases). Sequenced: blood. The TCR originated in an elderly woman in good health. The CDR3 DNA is TGTGCCAGCAGGCCCACAGGCCTGGGGGCTTTCTTT. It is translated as CASRPTGLGAFF.